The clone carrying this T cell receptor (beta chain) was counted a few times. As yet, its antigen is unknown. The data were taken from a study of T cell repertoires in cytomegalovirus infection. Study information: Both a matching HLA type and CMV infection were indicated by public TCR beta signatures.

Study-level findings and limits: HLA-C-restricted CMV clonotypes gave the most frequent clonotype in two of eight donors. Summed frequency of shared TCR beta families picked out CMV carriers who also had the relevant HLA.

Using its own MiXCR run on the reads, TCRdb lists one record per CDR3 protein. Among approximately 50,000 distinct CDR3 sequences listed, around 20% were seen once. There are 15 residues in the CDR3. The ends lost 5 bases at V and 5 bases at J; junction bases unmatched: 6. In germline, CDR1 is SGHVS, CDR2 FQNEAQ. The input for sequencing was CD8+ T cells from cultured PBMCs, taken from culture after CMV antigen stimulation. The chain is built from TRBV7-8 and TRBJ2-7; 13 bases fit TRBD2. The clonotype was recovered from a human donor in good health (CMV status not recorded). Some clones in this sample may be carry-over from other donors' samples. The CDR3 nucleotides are TGTGCCAGCAGCCCAACTAGCGGGGGGGCCCACGAGCAGTACTTC. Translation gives CASSPTSGGAHEQYF.